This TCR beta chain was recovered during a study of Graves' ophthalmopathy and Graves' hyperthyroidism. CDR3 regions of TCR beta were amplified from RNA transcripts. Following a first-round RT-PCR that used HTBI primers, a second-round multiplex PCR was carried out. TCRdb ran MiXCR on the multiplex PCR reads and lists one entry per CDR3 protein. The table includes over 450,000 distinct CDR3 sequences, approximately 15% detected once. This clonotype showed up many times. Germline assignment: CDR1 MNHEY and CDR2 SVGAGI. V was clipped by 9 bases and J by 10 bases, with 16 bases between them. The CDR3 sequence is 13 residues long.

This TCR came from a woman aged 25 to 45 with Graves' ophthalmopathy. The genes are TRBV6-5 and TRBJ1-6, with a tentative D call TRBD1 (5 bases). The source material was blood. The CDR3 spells CARPGRVGSPLHF. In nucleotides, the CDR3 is TGTGCCAGACCAGGGCGGGTAGGGTCACCCCTCCACTTT.